This passage covers 8 T cell receptor beta chains from one sample sequenced in a study of shared clonotypes between healthy human individuals. The method was immunoSEQ multiplex PCR; TCRdb's version includes in-frame clones alone and lacks a portion of them. The sample includes fewer than 1.6 million clones, around 98.5% of them seen just once. The sequencing input was naive CD4+ T cells sorted from blood. Subset given: CD45RA+ positively selected. The receptors derive from a man in his thirties or forties in good health.

The chain employs TRBV2 and TRBJ2-1; D call uncertain. CDR1 and CDR2 (germline): SNHLY, FYNNEI. Trimming removed 3 bases from V and 1 base from J, with 7 bases in between. This CDR3 is built from 14 residues. The CDR3 sequence is CASSDQLSYNEQFF. CDR3 nucleotide sequence: TGTGCCAGCAGTGATCAGTTGTCCTACAATGAGCAGTTCTTC.

The chain uses TRBV5-1 and TRBJ2-7, with 9 bases matching TRBD1. The CDR3 spans 16 residues. V trimming: 2 bases; J trimming: 4 bases; junction bases outside the gene matches: 10. Germline CDR1 is SGHRS and CDR2 is YFSETQ. The CDR3 region is CASSLGPGQGTYEQYF. The CDR3, as DNA: TGCGCCAGCAGCTTAGGACCGGGACAGGGAACTTACGAGCAGTACTTC.

The CDR3 spells CASTPRQGTEAFF. CDR3 bases: TGTGCCAGCACCCCCCGACAGGGCACTGAAGCTTTCTTT. The J gene is TRBJ1-1, the V gene TRBV7-9, with 7 bases matching TRBD1. In germline, CDR1 is SEHNR, CDR2 FQNEAQ (reference sequence). V dropped 7 bases and J dropped 4; count of bases not matched to a gene: 6. This CDR3 spans 13 amino acids.

This chain joins TRBV2 and TRBJ1-2; 8 bases are shared with TRBD1. V lost 5 bases and J lost 8; bases outside the gene matches: 10. CDR1 SNHLY and CDR2 FYNNEI come from the germline V gene. This CDR3 region has 14 residues. CDR3 loop: CASSFNDRGGGYTF. CDR3 nucleotide sequence: TGTGCCAGCAGTTTCAACGACAGGGGTGGCGGCTACACCTTC.

The chain carries TRBV11-2 and TRBJ2-7, with a weak D call TRBD2 (6 bases). The CDR3 extends over 17 amino acids. V was clipped by 5 bases and J by 2 bases, with 22 bases between them. Germline CDR1 SGHAT, CDR2 FQNNGV. CDR3 DNA sequence: TGTGCCAGCAGCCCCACTTGGCCCCCTAGCGTCGCCTACGAGCAGTACTTC. This gives the protein CASSPTWPPSVAYEQYF. The full variable domain, in which reference TRBV11-2 and TRBJ2-7 provide the parts outside the CDR3, is EAGVAQSPRYKIIEKRQSVAFWCNPISGHATLYWYQQILGQGPKLLIQFQNNGVVDDSQLPKDRFSAERLKGVDSTLKIQPAKLEDSAVYLCASSPTWPPSVAYEQYFGPGTRLTVT.

This clone was found once. CDR3 nucleotides: TGTGCCAGCAGCAAGGGACTAGTCGAATACAATGAGCAGTTCTTC. This codes for CASSKGLVEYNEQFF. This chain connects TRBV5-8 to TRBJ2-1; TRBD2 aligns across 8 bases. CDR1 is SGHTS, CDR2 YDEGEE, per germline. V dropped 4 bases and J dropped 4; count of bases not matched to a gene: 7. This CDR3 contains 15 residues.

This chain uses TRBV19 with TRBJ2-1; 8 positions match TRBD2. CDR1 and CDR2 from the germline V gene are LNHDA and SQIVND (reference sequence). The length of the CDR3 is 14 residues. V shed 6 bases, J shed 2 bases, and the junction held 3 bases outside the gene matches. The CDR3 coding sequence is TGTGCCAGTAGGTCGGGACTAGCCTACAATGAGCAGTTCTTC. It is translated as CASRSGLAYNEQFF.

The gene calls are TRBV6-5 and TRBJ1-2; D is possibly TRBD1 (5 bases). The germline gives CDR1 MNHEY, CDR2 SVGAGI. Trimming pared 6 bases from V and 1 base from J, leaving 15 bases between. This CDR3 is 15 amino acids long. DNA for the CDR3: TGTGCCAGCAGACCCCGCCAGGGTGATAACTATGGCTACACCTTC. It codes for CASRPRQGDNYGYTF.